A single sample gave rise to the 19 T cell receptor beta chains below, sequenced in a study of shared clonotypes between healthy human individuals. Measured with immunoSEQ multiplex PCR; TCRdb has only the in-frame clones, and not every one. The sample carries 2 million to 2.5 million clones, 85% to 95% recorded once. Sequencing used naive CD4+ T cells from PBMCs. Sample subset: CD45RA+ positively selected. The receptors were sampled from a man aged 18 to 30 in good health. Some clones in this sample may be carry-over from other donors' samples.

On this clone: Germline is not matched at one junction end, which may reflect a read error. V gene TRBV6-5 combines with J gene TRBJ2-1; 9 positions agree with TRBD2. The CDR3 runs to 14 residues. Germline V gives CDR1 MNHEY, CDR2 SVGAGI. The CDR3 DNA is TGTGCCAGCAGTCCCCGGGGTAGCGGGAGAGAGCATTTCTTC. This translates into CASSPRGSGREHFF.

The sample holds a few counts of this clone. The sample carries other DNA sequences with the same CDR3. The CDR3 protein is CASSPPGADTQYF. CDR3 in DNA: TGTGCCAGCTCACCACCGGGGGCAGATACGCAGTATTTT. V is TRBV18 and J is TRBJ2-3; possibly TRBD1 or TRBD2 for D (5 bases each). The germline V and J ends were trimmed by 0 bases and 4 bases, with 5 bases remaining between them. The germline V gene has CDR1 KGHSH and CDR2 LQKENI. The CDR3 is made up of 13 amino acids.

This chain links TRBV7-9 with TRBJ2-1, with 7 positions matching TRBD2. Germline trimming cut 5 bases from V and 1 base from J; bases unmatched to any gene: 14. The CDR3 totals 18 residues. Germline values: CDR1 SEHNR, CDR2 FQNEAQ (reference sequence). The CDR3 coding sequence is TGTGCCAGCAGCCCAGGCAGCCTAGCGGAGTTTTCCTACAATGAGCAGTTCTTC. It encodes CASSPGSLAEFSYNEQFF.

The rearrangement uses TRBV6-6 and TRBJ2-7; 15 nucleotides line up with TRBD2. This CDR3 spans 15 amino acids. Germline assignment: CDR1 MNHNY and CDR2 SVGAGI (reference sequence). V lost 8 bases, J lost 5 bases, and 7 bases stayed unmatched. CDR3 sequence reads: CASGLAGGMSDEQYF. The DNA of the CDR3 is TGTGCCAGCGGACTAGCGGGAGGGATGAGCGACGAGCAGTACTTC.

The J gene is TRBJ2-3, the V gene TRBV15; perhaps D is TRBD1 or TRBD2 (5 bases each). V shed 6 bases and J shed 9 bases, with 19 bases lying between them. CDR1 LNHNV and CDR2 YYDKDF come from the germline V gene (reference sequence). This CDR3 has 14 residues. The CDR3 DNA reads TGTGCCACCAGTCCTCTAACGGGGCTCAGGACGCAGTATTTT. Protein: CATSPLTGLRTQYF.

The genes are TRBV11-2 and TRBJ2-2, with D possibly being TRBD1 (6 bases). CDR3 length: 16 residues. Looked up from germline, CDR1 is SGHAT and CDR2 is FQNNGV. V lost 5 bases, J lost 0 bases, and 13 bases lay in between. CDR3 amino acids: CASSPRDTPNTGELFF. CDR3 DNA: TGTGCCAGCAGCCCCAGGGACACTCCGAACACCGGGGAGCTGTTTTTT. Filled out from reference TRBV11-2 and TRBJ2-2, the complete variable domain reads EAGVAQSPRYKIIEKRQSVAFWCNPISGHATLYWYQQILGQGPKLLIQFQNNGVVDDSQLPKDRFSAERLKGVDSTLKIQPAKLEDSAVYLCASSPRDTPNTGELFFGEGSRLTVL.

The chain joins TRBV25-1 to TRBJ2-7; 7 bases are a match to TRBD1. In germline, CDR1 is MGHDK, CDR2 SYGVNS. V gave up 5 bases and J gave up 0 bases; unmatched junction bases: 7. This CDR3 comprises 15 residues. The CDR3 DNA reads TGTGCCAGCAGTCGACCGGGACAGACCTCCTACGAGCAGTACTTC. Translating gives CASSRPGQTSYEQYF.

The chain is built from TRBV19 and TRBJ1-1, with 7 nucleotides matching TRBD1. In germline, CDR1 is LNHDA, CDR2 SQIVND (reference sequence). The CDR3 is 18 amino acids. Losses at the gene ends were 2 bases for V and 5 bases for J; bases not matched to a gene: 17. CDR3 nucleotide sequence: TGTGCCAGTAGTATATATTCAGGGGGAGGTTTCACCGGTACTGAAGCTTTCTTT. Its protein is CASSIYSGGGFTGTEAFF. Using reference TRBV19 and TRBJ1-1 for the parts outside the CDR3, the full variable domain is DGGITQSPKYLFRKEGQNVTLSCEQNLNHDAMYWYRQDPGQGLRLIYYSQIVNDFQKGDIAEGYSVSREKKESFPLTVTSAQKNPTAFYLCASSIYSGGGFTGTEAFFGQGTRLTVV.

This chain uses TRBV5-1 with TRBJ1-1; D might be TRBD1 (5 bases). Trimming pared 3 bases from V and 3 bases from J, leaving 15 bases between. The CDR3 sequence is 15 residues long. CDR1 is SGHRS and CDR2 is YFSETQ in the germline V gene. CDR3 amino acids: CASSWGTRDYTEAFF. In nucleotides, the CDR3 is TGCGCCAGCAGCTGGGGGACGAGAGATTACACTGAAGCTTTCTTT. The full variable domain, with the rest looked up from reference TRBV5-1 and TRBJ1-1, is KAGVTQTPRYLIKTRGQQVTLSCSPISGHRSVSWYQQTPGQGLQFLFEYFSETQRNKGNFPGRFSGRQFSNSRSEMNVSTLELGDSALYLCASSWGTRDYTEAFFGQGTRLTVV.

This chain joins TRBV10-2 and TRBJ1-5; possible D gene TRBD1, 5 bases. The ends were cut back, 6 bases at V and 7 bases at J, with 16 bases in the middle. CDR1 is WSHSY and CDR2 is SAAADI in the germline V gene. The length of the CDR3 is 14 residues. The CDR3 here is CASRVSFEGQPQHF. The CDR3, as DNA: TGCGCCAGCAGAGTTTCTTTTGAGGGGCAGCCCCAGCATTTT.

Turning to this clone: Other DNA variants within this sample encode the same CDR3. This chain links TRBV5-1 with TRBJ2-7; 8 positions match TRBD1. The germline gives CDR1 SGHRS, CDR2 YFSETQ. The V and J ends lost 0 bases and 3 bases, in that order; junction bases with no gene match: 2. CDR3 length: 14 amino acids. The CDR3 DNA follows: TGCGCCAGCAGCTTGGCAGGGGGCGACTACGAGCAGTACTTC. Protein: CASSLAGGDYEQYF.

A note on this clone: Distinct nucleotide sequences in the sample also encode this CDR3. V is TRBV14 and J is TRBJ2-3, with D possibly being TRBD2 (6 bases). The germline V and J ends were trimmed by 0 bases and 1 base, with 11 bases remaining between them. Germline CDR1 and CDR2: SGHDN and FVKESK. This CDR3 is built from 16 residues. CDR3 region: CASSQDSGRGTDTQYF. CDR3 nucleotides: TGTGCCAGCAGCCAAGATAGCGGCAGGGGCACAGATACGCAGTATTTT.

The chain has TRBV5-4 and TRBJ2-5, with D hard to call. With 4 bases removed from V and 5 bases from J, the gap between germline ends came to 12 bases. Germline CDR1 and CDR2: SGHNT and YYREEE (reference sequence). This CDR3 comprises 13 residues. CDR3 region: CASSVGRGETQYF. The DNA of the CDR3 is TGTGCCAGCAGCGTTGGGCGAGGCGAGACCCAGTACTTC.

The rearrangement joins TRBV29-1 to TRBJ2-2, with 12 nucleotides matching TRBD2. This CDR3 has 14 residues. V lost 6 bases, J lost 6 bases, and 5 bases stayed unmatched. The germline V gene encodes CDR1 SQVTM and CDR2 ANQGSEA. The CDR3 loop is CSVRLAGAPGELFF. The CDR3 DNA follows: TGCAGCGTGCGACTAGCGGGAGCCCCCGGGGAGCTGTTTTTT.

In nucleotides, the CDR3 is TGTGCCAGCAGCTTTCAGGGGGCCACTGAAGCTTTCTTT. Translated: CASSFQGATEAFF. The chain has TRBV7-9 and TRBJ1-1; 8 bases align to TRBD1. Germline V gene sequence: CDR1 SEHNR, CDR2 FQNEAQ (reference sequence). This CDR3 has 13 amino acids. The V gene end was trimmed by 3 bases and the J gene end by 4 bases; junction bases not matched to a gene: 1. The full variable domain, with the rest looked up from reference TRBV7-9 and TRBJ1-1, is DTGVSQNPRHKITKRGQNVTFRCDPISEHNRLYWYRQTLGQGPEFLTYFQNEAQLEKSRLLSDRFSAERPKGSFSTLEIQRTEQGDSAMYLCASSFQGATEAFFGQGTRLTVV.

V and J are TRBV10-3 and TRBJ1-2; TRBD1 matches at 7 bases. CDR1 and CDR2 (germline): ENHRY, SYGVKD. This CDR3 is 14 amino acids long. Trimming cost V 7 bases and J 5 bases; bases outside gene matches: 10. CDR3 residues: CAINPDRSWYGYTF. The CDR3 nucleotides are TGTGCCATCAATCCGGACAGGTCTTGGTATGGCTACACCTTC.

The chain uses TRBV9 and TRBJ1-4, with a tentative D call TRBD1 (6 bases). This CDR3 contains 15 residues. Deletions cut 4 bases from V and 7 bases from J, with 17 bases between. Germline V gene lookup returns CDR1 SGDLS and CDR2 YYNGEE. Here the CDR3 DNA reads TGTGCCAGCAGCACACAGGGTTCTGGGGGTGAAAAACTGTTTTTT. This encodes CASSTQGSGGEKLFF. Together with reference TRBV9 and TRBJ1-4, the CDR3 gives the full variable domain: DSGVTQTPKHLITATGQRVTLRCSPRSGDLSVYWYQQSLDQGLQFLIQYYNGEERAKGNILERFSAQQFPDLHSELNLSSLELGDSALYFCASSTQGSGGEKLFFGSGTQLSVL.

V is TRBV7-7 and J is TRBJ2-1, with 9 bases lining up with TRBD2. The germline V gene has CDR1 SSHAT and CDR2 FNYEAQ (reference sequence). The CDR3 runs to 15 residues. V dropped 3 bases and J dropped 2; count of bases not matched to a gene: 2. Written as DNA, the CDR3 is TGTGCCAGCAGCTTTAGCGGGGGAGCCTACAATGAGCAGTTCTTC. Translating gives CASSFSGGAYNEQFF.

This clone was detected once. V gene TRBV7-6 combines with J gene TRBJ2-7; 7 bases match TRBD2. This CDR3 comprises 13 residues. J lost 3 bases, V lost 5 bases, and 4 bases had no gene match. From germline, CDR1 is SGHVS and CDR2 FNYEAQ. This CDR3 is CASSPRDYYEQYF. The CDR3 DNA is TGTGCCAGCAGCCCTCGGGACTACTACGAGCAGTACTTC.